A selection of T cell receptor beta chains follows, all from one sample in a study of cytomegalovirus exposure and HLA in healthy donors. Sequencing used immunoSEQ multiplex PCR; TCRdb keeps in-frame clones, though not all of them. Of 130,000 to 150,000 clones detected, around 88% appear once; the ten largest clones hold 7.5% to 10%. Specimen: PBMCs. Source of these receptors: a woman aged 18-30 years in good health and CMV-seropositive. Each CDR3 is given with its conserved first and last residue. The order of the fields is clone size, J gene, V gene, D gene, CDR3 DNA, CDR3 protein. D genes are given only for firm matches. Expanded clones are given a class, and other clones once, few, many or no size at all.

clone_size: -; j_call: TRBJ1-2; v_call: TRBV7-3; d_call: -; cdr3_nt: TGTGCCAGCAGCTCCTCGACAGGCAGCGTAGGTGGCTACACCTTC; cdr3_aa: CASSSSTGSVGGYTF
clone_size: -; j_call: TRBJ2-7; v_call: TRBV7-2; d_call: -; cdr3_nt: TGTGCCAGCAGCCCTCGAGGACGGGGTTCCTACGAGCAGTACTTC; cdr3_aa: CASSPRGRGSYEQYF
clone_size: -; j_call: TRBJ1-2; v_call: TRBV29-1; d_call: -; cdr3_nt: TGCAGCGGCCAAAGGGGCTTAGATGGCTACACCTTC; cdr3_aa: CSGQRGLDGYTF
clone_size: few; j_call: TRBJ1-1; v_call: TRBV16; d_call: -; cdr3_nt: TGTGCCAGCATTATTGACAGAGGCACTGAAGCTTTCTTT; cdr3_aa: CASIIDRGTEAFF
clone_size: -; j_call: TRBJ2-3; v_call: TRBV28; d_call: -; cdr3_nt: TGTGCCAGCAGTTCTCTCACAGATACGCAGTATTTT; cdr3_aa: CASSSLTDTQYF
clone_size: -; j_call: TRBJ2-3; v_call: TRBV7-2; d_call: TRBD2; cdr3_nt: TGTGCCAGCAGCTACACCCGACTAGCGGGGAGCACAGATACGCAGTATTTT; cdr3_aa: CASSYTRLAGSTDTQYF
clone_size: -; j_call: TRBJ1-2; v_call: TRBV9; d_call: TRBD1; cdr3_nt: TGTGCCAGCAGCTCAAAAGACAGGGCAGCCTATGGCTACACCTTC; cdr3_aa: CASSSKDRAAYGYTF
clone_size: once; j_call: TRBJ2-5; v_call: TRBV9; d_call: TRBD2; cdr3_nt: TGTGCCAGCAGCGTAGCCCCTAGCGGGGAAGAGACCCAGTACTTC; cdr3_aa: CASSVAPSGEETQYF
clone_size: once; j_call: TRBJ2-1; v_call: TRBV9; d_call: TRBD2; cdr3_nt: TGTGCCAGCAGCGTAGATCTAGCGGGAGGGCTCAATGAGCAGTTCTTC; cdr3_aa: CASSVDLAGGLNEQFF
clone_size: -; j_call: TRBJ2-3; v_call: TRBV2; d_call: -; cdr3_nt: TGTGCCACTAGGCGGGACGGAGATACGCAGTATTTT; cdr3_aa: CATRRDGDTQYF
clone_size: -; j_call: TRBJ2-2; v_call: TRBV4-2; d_call: TRBD1; cdr3_nt: TGTGCCAGCAGCCAGGGGACAGGGAAGAACACCGGGGAGCTGTTTTTT; cdr3_aa: CASSQGTGKNTGELFF
clone_size: -; j_call: TRBJ2-1; v_call: TRBV5-8; d_call: TRBD2; cdr3_nt: TGTGCCAGCAGCTTGGTGCGCGGGAGGGTCTACAATGAGCAGTTCTTC; cdr3_aa: CASSLVRGRVYNEQFF
clone_size: few; j_call: TRBJ2-3; v_call: TRBV7-3; d_call: -; cdr3_nt: TGTGCCAGCAGCCCCTCCCCACAGGGAGATACGCAGTATTTT; cdr3_aa: CASSPSPQGDTQYF
clone_size: -; j_call: TRBJ1-5; v_call: TRBV15; d_call: -; cdr3_nt: TGTGCCACCAGCAGAGATCAGGGGTTGGGTCAGCCCCAGCATTTT; cdr3_aa: CATSRDQGLGQPQHF
clone_size: once; j_call: TRBJ1-5; v_call: TRBV28; d_call: -; cdr3_nt: TGTGCCAGCTCCTCCTCAGGTCAGCCCCAGCATTTT; cdr3_aa: CASSSSGQPQHF
clone_size: once; j_call: TRBJ2-3; v_call: TRBV5-1; d_call: TRBD1; cdr3_nt: TGCGCCAGCAGCTCGGGACAGGGGGCCATAGATACGCAGTATTTT; cdr3_aa: CASSSGQGAIDTQYF
clone_size: -; j_call: TRBJ1-2; v_call: TRBV11-2; d_call: TRBD1; cdr3_nt: TGTGCCAGCAGCTCCCCCCGGACAGGGGAACATGGCTACACCTTC; cdr3_aa: CASSSPRTGEHGYTF
clone_size: -; j_call: TRBJ2-1; v_call: TRBV10-3; d_call: -; cdr3_nt: TGTGCCATCAGTCTCCAGAATGAGCAGTTCTTC; cdr3_aa: CAISLQNEQFF
clone_size: -; j_call: TRBJ2-1; v_call: TRBV25-1; d_call: TRBD2; cdr3_nt: TGTGCCAGCAGTGAATCGCAGGACGGGGGGTTATACAATGAGCAGTTCTTC; cdr3_aa: CASSESQDGGLYNEQFF
clone_size: -; j_call: TRBJ2-7; v_call: TRBV30; d_call: TRBD2; cdr3_nt: TGTGCCTGGAGTGTAACGGGAGGGCCGAGGGACGAGCAGTACTTC; cdr3_aa: CAWSVTGGPRDEQYF
clone_size: -; j_call: TRBJ1-2; v_call: TRBV29-1; d_call: -; cdr3_nt: TGCAGCGTTGAGGAGGGATTTCCCTATGGCTACACCTTC; cdr3_aa: CSVEEGFPYGYTF
clone_size: -; j_call: TRBJ2-1; v_call: TRBV30; d_call: -; cdr3_nt: TGTGCCTGGAGTGTAAGCGGACTTTATGCTCAGCAGTTCTTC; cdr3_aa: CAWSVSGLYAQQFF
clone_size: -; j_call: TRBJ1-2; v_call: TRBV5-4; d_call: -; cdr3_nt: TGTGCCAGCAGCTTGGACAGGGCGAGCTATGGCTACACCTTC; cdr3_aa: CASSLDRASYGYTF
clone_size: -; j_call: TRBJ1-1; v_call: TRBV19; d_call: -; cdr3_nt: TGTGCCAGTAGTATGACCGTGGGAGGCACTGAAGCTTTCTTT; cdr3_aa: CASSMTVGGTEAFF
clone_size: -; j_call: TRBJ2-3; v_call: TRBV29-1; d_call: TRBD1; cdr3_nt: TGCAGCGTTGATCCGACAGGGGGCTTAGATACGCAGTATTTT; cdr3_aa: CSVDPTGGLDTQYF
clone_size: -; j_call: TRBJ2-2; v_call: TRBV11-2; d_call: TRBD2; cdr3_nt: TGTGCCAGCAGCTCACGACTAGCGGGAAACACCGGGGAGCTGTTTTTT; cdr3_aa: CASSSRLAGNTGELFF
clone_size: -; j_call: TRBJ1-2; v_call: TRBV30; d_call: TRBD1; cdr3_nt: TGTGCCTGGAGGAACCGACAGGGATCCTCTAACTATGGCTACACCTTC; cdr3_aa: CAWRNRQGSSNYGYTF